This T cell receptor (beta chain) comes out of a study of cytomegalovirus exposure and HLA in healthy donors. Profiled with immunoSEQ multiplex PCR; TCRdb holds only in-frame clones, not every one. The sample shows 55,000 to 80,000 clones, around 96% of them seen only once. Trimming took 3 bases from V and 2 from J; bases not matched to a gene: 12. The CDR3 has 17 residues. The germline gives CDR1 SGHRS, CDR2 YFSETQ. The material sequenced was PBMCs. The chain recombines TRBV5-1 with TRBJ2-3; TRBD1 matches 7 bases. This TCR came from a man aged 18 to 29 in good health and CMV-seropositive. CDR3 coding DNA: TGCGCCAGCAGCTGGGGGACAGCCAAGAGCAACACAGATACGCAGTATTTT. Translating gives CASSWGTAKSNTDTQYF.